Listed here are 14 T cell receptor beta chains from one sample, sequenced in a study of blood T cells in healthy people across ages. Primed by a sample-barcoded 5' primer and a J-beta primer mix, a second PCR proceeded for about 7 to 11 cycles. MiXCR, run by TCRdb on the 5' RACE reads, gives a single entry per CDR3 protein. The data contain about 630,000 distinct CDR3 sequences, around 21% of them singletons. Sequencing input: blood. The receptors here all came from an older man in good health.

In this sample, this clonotype turned up a few times. The chain has TRBV20-1 and TRBJ2-1; 11 bases fit TRBD2. V gave up 3 bases and J gave up 8 bases; unmatched junction bases: 3. Germline V gene sequence: CDR1 DFQATT, CDR2 SNEGSKA (reference sequence). CDR3 length: 13 residues. CDR3 sequence reads: CSARLAGGDEQFF. The CDR3 DNA is TGCAGTGCTAGGTTAGCGGGAGGGGATGAGCAGTTCTTC.

The CDR3 coding sequence is TGTGCCAGCAGCCCTGACAGGGAGGACCGTGAAAAACTGTTTTTT. Translating it yields CASSPDREDREKLFF. The V and J genes are TRBV12-3 or TRBV12-4 and TRBJ1-4, with TRBD1 identical over 7 bases. CDR3 length: 15 residues. The V segment lost 6 bases and the J segment 7 bases; nucleotides outside the gene matches: 11.

The V call is TRBV2, the J call TRBJ1-1, with TRBD1 matching over 7 bases. This CDR3 region has 14 residues. The trim removed 6 bases at V and 4 bases at J, leaving 8 bases unmatched. Germline V gene sequence: CDR1 SNHLY, CDR2 FYNNEI. The DNA of the CDR3 is TGTGCCAGCAGCGGAAACCCAGGGGGCACTGAAGCTTTCTTT. Protein: CASSGNPGGTEAFF.

The V gene is TRBV14, the J gene TRBJ1-1, with D maybe TRBD1 (6 bases). The CDR3 runs to 11 residues. Per germline, CDR1 SGHDN and CDR2 FVKESK. V lost 9 bases, J lost 10 bases, and 15 bases lay in between. The CDR3 loop reads CARKQGRGAFF. The CDR3 DNA is TGTGCCAGAAAACAGGGCCGGGGAGCTTTCTTT. The entire variable domain, with the rest obtained from reference TRBV14 and TRBJ1-1, is as follows: EAGVTQFPSHSVIEKGQTVTLRCDPISGHDNLYWYRRVMGKEIKFLLHFVKESKQDESGMPNNRFLAERTGGTYSTLKVQPAELEDSGVYFCARKQGRGAFFGQGTRLTVV.

V and J are TRBV5-5 and TRBJ2-5, with 10 nucleotides matching TRBD2. The CDR3 is 15 amino acids. CDR1 is SGHKS and CDR2 is YYEKEE in the germline V gene (reference sequence). The trim removed 6 bases at V and 6 bases at J, leaving 11 bases unmatched. The CDR3 DNA reads as TGTGCCAGCACCTCGCTACCTAGCGGGAGACAGACCCAGTACTTC. Amino acids: CASTSLPSGRQTQYF.

In its sample, this clonotype was seen a few times. The chain has TRBV20-1 and TRBJ1-4; 9 bases map to TRBD1. CDR3 length equals 14 residues. Germline CDR1 and CDR2: DFQATT and SNEGSKA (reference sequence). Trimming cost V 2 bases and J 8 bases; bases outside gene matches: 6. CDR3 protein: CSARPRTGDEKLFF. The CDR3, as DNA: TGCAGTGCTAGACCCAGGACAGGGGACGAAAAACTGTTTTTT.

This clonotype was observed a handful of times. The J gene is TRBJ2-5, the V gene TRBV3-1; 12 nucleotides agree with TRBD2. CDR1 LGHDT and CDR2 YNNKEL come from the germline V gene (reference sequence). The trim removed 0 bases at V and 3 bases at J, leaving 5 bases unmatched. This CDR3 comprises 17 residues. CDR3 nucleotides: TGTGCCAGCAGCCAAGATGCGGCTAGCGGGAGGGAAGAGACCCAGTACTTC. Its protein is CASSQDAASGREETQYF.

This clonotype has more than one count but fewer than ten. The chain is built from TRBV28 and TRBJ2-1, with 8 bases fitting TRBD1. The germline V gene encodes CDR1 MDHEN and CDR2 SYDVKM. V dropped 1 base and J dropped 7; count of bases not matched to a gene: 9. This CDR3 is 16 amino acids long. CDR3 DNA sequence: TGTGCCAGCAGTTTATTAGTGACAGGGGTCGGGAATGAGCAGTTCTTC. The encoded protein is CASSLLVTGVGNEQFF.

This clonotype was seen a handful of times. V and J are TRBV4-3 and TRBJ2-5, with D perhaps TRBD2 (9 bases). The DNA end is a closer match to TRBJ2-1, so the J assignment may be wrong. CDR3 size: 18 residues. Germline values: CDR1 LGHNA, CDR2 YSLEER. For the CDR3, the DNA is TGCGCCAGCAGCCAAGATTCAGGGGGCTTAGCGGGAGACTATGAGCAGTTCTTC. Its protein product is CASSQDSGGLAGDYEQFF.

The rearrangement links TRBV7-2 to TRBJ1-2; D might be TRBD1 (5 bases). The V end lost 1 base, the J end lost 8 bases, and 11 bases lay between the germline ends. Germline loops: CDR1 SGHTA, CDR2 FQGNSA. The CDR3 contains 13 residues. CDR3 in amino acids: CASSLDPGNGYTF. The DNA of the CDR3 is TGTGCCAGCAGCTTAGATCCAGGGAACGGCTACACCTTC.

This clonotype was recorded a few times. This chain joins TRBV29-1 and TRBJ2-3; D gene uncertain. The germline V gene encodes CDR1 SQVTM and CDR2 ANQGSEA. V lost 4 bases, J lost 0 bases, and 14 bases lay in between. The CDR3 length is 15 residues. CDR3 loop: CSVGSAEISTDTQYF. CDR3 nucleotides: TGCAGCGTTGGATCGGCGGAGATCAGCACAGATACGCAGTATTTT.

Only a few counts were recorded for this clonotype. At one end the junction does not follow the germline gene, possibly because of a read error. This chain uses TRBV5-6 with TRBJ2-1; 8 nucleotides match TRBD2. Germline V gene data show CDR1 as SGHDT and CDR2 as YYEEEE. This CDR3 spans 15 amino acids. The CDR3 loop reads CASSYAGGPRSEQFF. Here the CDR3 DNA reads TGTGCTAGCAGCTACGCGGGAGGCCCACGGAGTGAGCAGTTCTTC.

In this sample, this clonotype turned up a few times. The genes are TRBV20-1 and TRBJ1-5; no definite D call. CDR1 and CDR2 from the germline V gene are DFQATT and SNEGSKA (reference sequence). The V and J ends lost 2 bases and 1 base respectively, with 12 bases between them. The CDR3 covers 15 residues. For the CDR3, the DNA is TGCAGTGCTAGAAAAGGAATCGCAAGCAATCAGCCCCAGCATTTT. Protein: CSARKGIASNQPQHF.

The V gene is TRBV4-3, the J gene TRBJ1-5; maybe TRBD1 (5 bases). Trimming left V 3 bases short and J 0 bases short, with 12 bases between. The CDR3 contains 16 residues. CDR1 LGHNA and CDR2 YSLEER come from the germline V gene. The CDR3 nucleotides are TGCGCCAGCAGCCAGGGGACGGTCAATAGCAATCAGCCCCAGCATTTT. Translating gives CASSQGTVNSNQPQHF.